This T cell receptor (beta chain) originates from a study of graft-versus-host responses after intestinal transplantation. In the study overall: Grafts that recipients had were multivisceral, liver-intestinal, or isolated intestinal transplants. Induction using anti-thymocyte globulin, followed by tacrolimus and steroids for approximately three years, was given to all recipients. Findings and caveats of the study: GvH clones were identified in recipient marrow, with some first appearing in ileum or blood.

Sequenced by immunoSEQ multiplex PCR; TCRdb stores in-frame clones only, minus some. The data show about 73,000 clones, around 90% seen once. In regard to this clone: Its antigen is not known.

The CDR3 totals 13 residues. The germline CDR1 and CDR2 sequences are LNHNV and YYDKDF (reference sequence). V lost 9 bases to trimming and J lost 2 bases; unmatched junction nucleotides: 0. This TCR was recovered from a human donor who was the organ donor for an intestinal transplant. Material: unstimulated CD8+ T cells sorted from spleen or lymph node cells, obtained before transplant. This chain links TRBV15 with TRBJ2-6, with 8 bases identical to TRBD1. The CDR3 DNA follows: TGTGCCACACAGGGGGCTGGGGCCAACGTCCTGACTTTC. This translates into CATQGAGANVLTF.